Below, 21 T cell receptor beta chains from the same sample are listed, as sequenced in a study of response to subunit inactivated influenza vaccine. From the RT-PCR reads, TCRdb called clonotypes with MiXCR, one entry per CDR3 protein. The data show 610,000 or so distinct CDR3 sequences, approximately 14% seen once. The sample consisted of PBMCs from blood, taken 12 days after vaccination. The receptors were sampled from a man between 45 and 60 years old who received an inactivated influenza vaccine.

This clonotype turned up a few times. The chain has TRBV7-7 and TRBJ2-1; tentative D call: TRBD2 (6 bases). The CDR3 totals 13 residues. Trimming pared 2 bases from V and 13 bases from J, leaving 15 bases between. The germline V gene encodes CDR1 SSHAT and CDR2 FNYEAQ (reference sequence). The CDR3 loop reads CASSLFSRDFQFF. In nucleotides, the CDR3 is TGTGCCAGCAGCTTATTCTCTCGGGACTTTCAGTTCTTC.

This clonotype came up many times. The V and J genes are TRBV12-3 or TRBV12-4 and TRBJ1-2; 9 bases line up with TRBD1. Trimming removed 3 bases from V and 4 bases from J; junction bases left unmatched: 3. CDR3 length equals 14 residues. The CDR3 nucleotides read TGTGCCAGCAGTTTGGGACAGGGCATCTATGGCTACACCTTC. Translated, it gives CASSLGQGIYGYTF.

This clonotype was detected ten times or more. The chain recombines TRBV6-1 with TRBJ1-2; a possible D gene is TRBD1 (6 bases). The CDR3 has 14 residues. The germline gives CDR1 MNHNS, CDR2 SASEGT. In DNA form, the CDR3 reads TGTGCAACGATTATTCCGGGGGGGCGTGGTGGCTACACCTTC. This encodes CATIIPGGRGGYTF.

This clonotype has a handful of counts. This sequence may be a read error, since a much larger clone differs from it by one base. This chain links TRBV12-3 or TRBV12-4 with TRBJ2-3; D gene uncertain. V dropped 2 bases and J dropped 4 bases, with 7 bases sitting between them. The length of the CDR3 is 13 residues. The CDR3 reads CASSLIGPDTQYF. The CDR3 DNA reads TGTGCCAGCAGTTTAATAGGGCCAGATACGCAGTATTTT.

This clonotype occurred a few times. This chain links TRBV3-1 with TRBJ2-7, with TRBD1 identical over 7 bases. V lost 6 bases and J lost 3; bases outside the gene matches: 5. CDR1 LGHDT and CDR2 YNNKEL come from the germline V gene (reference sequence). The CDR3 has 13 amino acids. As DNA, the CDR3 is TGTGCCAGCAGGAACGGACAGGTCTACGAGCAGTACTTC. Encoded protein: CASRNGQVYEQYF.

The chain uses TRBV28 and TRBJ2-7; 10 bases agree with TRBD1. CDR3 size: 16 residues. Germline lookup yields CDR1 MDHEN and CDR2 SYDVKM. The V segment lost 6 bases and the J segment 4 bases; nucleotides outside the gene matches: 12. Written as DNA, the CDR3 is TGTGCCAGCAGCCTCAAACCGGGACAGGGGACTTACGAGCAGTACTTC. Its protein product is CASSLKPGQGTYEQYF.

This clonotype was seen a few times. The chain is built from TRBV28 and TRBJ1-1; 9 bases line up with TRBD1. Germline CDR1 reads MDHEN; CDR2 reads SYDVKM. The J segment lost 0 bases and the V segment lost 4 bases, leaving 6 bases of the junction unmatched. This CDR3 has 16 amino acids. CDR3 coding DNA: TGTGCCAGCAGTTCCCCGGGACAGGGAATGAACACTGAAGCTTTCTTT. This sequence encodes CASSSPGQGMNTEAFF.

V usage is TRBV4-2 and J usage is TRBJ2-3, with D possibly called TRBD1 or TRBD2 (5 bases each). CDR3 length: 16 amino acids. Germline lookup yields CDR1 LGHNA and CDR2 YNFKEQ. Trimming took 4 bases from V and 5 from J, leaving 19 bases between them. CDR3: CASSPDGGIKGDTQYF. The CDR3 coding sequence is TGTGCCAGCAGCCCCGATGGGGGAATTAAGGGAGATACGCAGTATTTT.

The V and J genes are TRBV7-9 and TRBJ2-2; 12 bases line up with TRBD2. CDR1 and CDR2 (germline): SEHNR, FQNEAQ (reference sequence). J gave up 4 bases and V 1 base, and 4 bases lay outside the gene matches. CDR3 length: 17 amino acids. The CDR3 region has the DNA TGTGCCAGCAGCTTAGGACTAGCGGGAGCTAGCACCGGGGAGCTGTTTTTT. Protein: CASSLGLAGASTGELFF.

J is TRBJ1-2 and V is TRBV4-3, with D perhaps matching TRBD1 (6 bases). CDR1 and CDR2 from the germline V gene are LGHNA and YSLEER. The V gene lost 0 bases and the J gene lost 8 bases, with 19 bases spanning the gap. This CDR3 has 16 residues. CDR3 loop: CASSQDDRLPSRGYTF. The CDR3 region has the DNA TGCGCCAGCAGCCAAGATGACAGGCTGCCGTCCCGCGGCTACACCTTC.

CDR3 nucleotides: TGCGCCAGCAGCCCAATTTTGGGACACCTAGTAGGGCAGTACTTC. As protein: CASSPILGHLVGQYF. The V gene is TRBV4-1, the J gene TRBJ2-7; D is perhaps TRBD1 (6 bases). Looked up from germline, CDR1 is MGHRA and CDR2 is YSYEKL. CDR3 size: 15 residues. The germline V and J ends were trimmed by 4 bases and 9 bases, with 22 bases remaining between them.

The chain recombines TRBV12-3 or TRBV12-4 with TRBJ1-3; 9 bases map to TRBD1. With 5 bases clipped from V and 0 bases from J, the junction kept 5 bases outside the gene matches. CDR3 length: 16 residues. The CDR3 spells CASSAGTGPSGNTIYF. The CDR3 region has the DNA TGTGCCAGCAGTGCCGGGACAGGGCCCTCTGGAAACACCATATATTTT.

This sequence joins TRBV10-3 and TRBJ1-5; TRBD1 is a possible D gene (6 bases). V was shortened by 2 bases and J by 2 bases, with 13 bases between the two germline ends. Germline values: CDR1 ENHRY, CDR2 SYGVKD. CDR3 length: 16 amino acids. CDR3: CAISEMGGWGNQPQHF. CDR3 DNA: TGTGCCATCAGTGAGATGGGGGGCTGGGGCAATCAGCCCCAGCATTTT.

The chain uses TRBV6-2 or TRBV6-3 and TRBJ2-1, with a possible D match to TRBD2 (6 bases). Deletions cut 6 bases from V and 2 bases from J, with 11 bases between. This CDR3 contains 14 residues. Germline CDR1 reads MNHEY; CDR2 reads SVGEGT. The CDR3 coding sequence is TGTGCCAGCAGGAGCGGGTTGACCTACAATGAGCAGTTCTTC. Translating gives CASRSGLTYNEQFF.

The rearrangement uses TRBV30 and TRBJ2-3, with 8 bases identical to TRBD2. CDR3 length equals 16 residues. Germline V gene data show CDR1 as GTSNPN and CDR2 as SVGIG (reference sequence). J was trimmed by 1 base and V by 2 bases; bases with no gene match: 8. CDR3: CAWSSGIGGGTDTQYF. In DNA form, the CDR3 reads TGTGCCTGGAGTTCTGGAATCGGGGGGGGCACAGATACGCAGTATTTT.

This chain uses TRBV18 with TRBJ2-5; a weak D match, TRBD1 (5 bases). The V gene lost 2 bases and the J gene lost 0 bases, with 10 bases spanning the gap. The CDR3 extends over 15 amino acids. Germline loops: CDR1 KGHSH, CDR2 LQKENI. CDR3 in DNA: TGTGCCAGCTCACCAAACCACAGGTACCAAGAGACCCAGTACTTC. Protein product: CASSPNHRYQETQYF.

The chain employs TRBV10-1 and TRBJ1-2, with a possible D match to TRBD1 (5 bases). The V and J ends lost 5 bases and 8 bases respectively, with 18 bases between them. Germline-derived CDR1 and CDR2 are WNHNN and SYGVQD (reference sequence). This CDR3 region has 14 residues. The CDR3, as DNA: TGCGCCAGCAGTTCGGGACGAGAAAATCCCGGCTACACCTTC. Protein product: CASSSGRENPGYTF.

This clonotype was detected a few times. The V gene is TRBV27, the J gene TRBJ2-1, with D possibly being TRBD1 (6 bases). Germline V gene sequence: CDR1 MNHEY, CDR2 SMNVEV (reference sequence). The CDR3 covers 13 residues. V was trimmed by 2 bases and J by 14 bases, leaving 16 bases between them. Written as DNA, the CDR3 is TGTGCCAGCAGTTTAGGACAGAAATTTTTAAAGTTCTTC. This sequence encodes CASSLGQKFLKFF.

The rearrangement links TRBV15 to TRBJ2-7; D is unclear. The CDR3 has 14 amino acids. V was clipped by 1 base and J by 5 bases, with 12 bases between them. Germline V gene lookup returns CDR1 LNHNV and CDR2 YYDKDF (reference sequence). The CDR3 loop is CATSRGAAVDEQYF. The CDR3 nucleotides read TGTGCCACCAGCAGAGGAGCCGCAGTCGACGAGCAGTACTTC.

The J gene is TRBJ2-7, the V gene TRBV7-6; the match to TRBD2 covers 12 bases. V lost 5 bases, J lost 1 base, and 6 bases stayed unmatched. Germline loops: CDR1 SGHVS, CDR2 FNYEAQ. The CDR3 runs 16 residues. DNA of the CDR3: TGTGCCAGCAGCCAGAAGACTAGCGGGAGTTCCTACGAGCAGTACTTC. This encodes CASSQKTSGSSYEQYF.

This chain uses TRBV15 with TRBJ2-5; perhaps TRBD2 as D (5 bases). The CDR3 has 14 residues. V was pared by 3 bases and J by 2 bases, with 10 bases between. Germline values: CDR1 LNHNV, CDR2 YYDKDF (reference sequence). The CDR3 protein is CATSRTRGQETQYF. CDR3 coding DNA: TGTGCCACCAGCAGGACACGAGGGCAAGAGACCCAGTACTTC.